A selection of T cell receptor beta chains follows, all from one sample in a study of shared clonotypes between healthy human individuals. Libraries were prepared by immunoSEQ multiplex PCR; TCRdb keeps only in-frame clonotypes and omits some of them. The sample lists about 2,500,000 clones; around nine tenths were seen once. Material: naive CD4+ T cells sorted from blood. The receptors here all came from a man in his late teens or twenties in good health. CDR3s include the opening cysteine and the closing phenylalanine or tryptophan. Fields, in order: J gene, clone size, D gene, V gene, CDR3 protein, CDR3 DNA. D genes are given only for firm matches. Clone size, where shown, is once, few, many, or a class for clones that have expanded.

>TRBJ2-5|-|TRBD1|TRBV5-1
CASSLDGTGGETQYF
TGCGCCAGCAGCTTGGATGGGACAGGCGGGGAGACCCAGTACTTC
>TRBJ1-6|-|-|TRBV11-2
CASSLVVRNSPLHF
TGTGCCAGCAGCTTAGTAGTTCGGAATTCACCCCTCCACTTT
>TRBJ2-5|-|-|TRBV4-1
CASSQGGETQYF
TGCGCCAGCAGCCAAGGAGGGGAGACCCAGTACTTC
>TRBJ2-1|-|TRBD2|TRBV19
CASSPGTSGYNEQFF
TGTGCCAGTAGTCCCGGGACTAGCGGGTACAATGAGCAGTTCTTC
>TRBJ2-2|-|-|TRBV5-1
CASSYRVAATGELFF
TGCGCCAGCAGCTACAGGGTGGCGGCCACCGGGGAGCTGTTTTTT
>TRBJ1-1|-|-|TRBV18
CASTREGGNTEAFF
TGTGCCAGCACCCGGGAAGGGGGGAACACTGAAGCTTTCTTT
>TRBJ2-1|-|-|TRBV5-1
CASRPTGRGIYNEQFF
TGCGCCAGCAGACCCACGGGACGGGGGATCTACAATGAGCAGTTCTTC
>TRBJ2-7|-|-|TRBV11-2
CASTFDGAIRTLYEQYF
TGTGCCAGCACCTTTGACGGGGCGATCCGCACTCTCTACGAGCAGTACTTC
>TRBJ2-1|-|-|TRBV4-2
CASSQGPGVLDEQFF
TGTGCCAGCAGCCAAGGCCCCGGGGTTCTGGACGAGCAGTTCTTC
>TRBJ2-3|-|-|TRBV5-1
CASSLRSGTDTQYF
TGCGCCAGCAGCTTGCGGTCCGGCACAGATACGCAGTATTTT
>TRBJ2-5|-|TRBD1|TRBV5-6
CASSSYTSYSGTVQETQYF
TGTGCCAGCAGCTCTTATACTAGTTATTCCGGGACAGTTCAAGAGACCCAGTACTTC
>TRBJ2-1|-|TRBD2|TRBV27
CASSSSSGGYNEQFF
TGTGCCAGCAGTTCCTCTAGCGGGGGTTACAATGAGCAGTTCTTC
>TRBJ1-1|-|TRBD1|TRBV2
CASSVQGVTEAFF
TGTGCCAGCAGCGTACAGGGGGTCACTGAAGCTTTCTTT
>TRBJ1-5|-|TRBD1|TRBV4-1
CASSQEDRRQPQHF
TGCGCCAGCAGCCAAGAGGACAGGAGACAGCCCCAGCATTTT
>TRBJ1-4|-|-|TRBV5-1
CASSSPGPNEKLFF
TGCGCCAGCAGCTCACCGGGGCCTAATGAAAAACTGTTTTTT
>TRBJ2-5|-|-|TRBV15
CATSTGGGSSLETQYF
TGTGCCACCAGCACCGGGGGCGGGAGCTCATTGGAGACCCAGTACTTC
>TRBJ1-1|-|TRBD1|TRBV28
CASSFLLGSGGDTEAFF
TGTGCCAGCAGTTTTCTTTTGGGGTCAGGGGGCGACACTGAAGCTTTCTTT
>TRBJ1-6|few|TRBD1|TRBV5-1
CASSSMGQQNSPLHF
TGCGCCAGCAGCTCTATGGGACAGCAGAATTCACCCCTCCACTTT
>TRBJ1-5|-|-|TRBV7-2
CASSPSGNQPQHF
TGTGCCAGCAGCCCTAGCGGCAATCAGCCCCAGCATTTT
>TRBJ1-2|-|-|TRBV5-1
CASSLEGARGYTF
TGCGCCAGCAGCTTGGAAGGGGCGCGGGGCTACACCTTC
>TRBJ2-3|-|-|TRBV5-1
CASSTTVDTQYF
TGCGCCAGCAGCACCACGGTAGATACGCAGTATTTT
>TRBJ2-7|-|TRBD1|TRBV6-6
CASSLTGTGGKEQYF
TGTGCCAGCAGTTTAACCGGGACAGGGGGAAAGGAGCAGTACTTC
>TRBJ1-1|-|-|TRBV2
CASSEWQYTEAFF
TGTGCCAGCAGTGAGTGGCAGTACACTGAAGCTTTCTTT
>TRBJ2-4|once|-|TRBV6-6
CASSAGAAKNIQYF
TGTGCCAGCAGTGCGGGGGCCGCCAAAAACATTCAGTACTTC
>TRBJ2-2|-|TRBD1|TRBV19
CASRQGATNTGELFF
TGTGCCTCCCGACAGGGGGCAACGAACACCGGGGAGCTGTTTTTT
>TRBJ1-1|-|-|TRBV5-4
CASSAKGLLTEAFF
TGTGCCAGCAGCGCTAAAGGGTTATTGACTGAAGCTTTCTTT
>TRBJ2-7|-|TRBD2|TRBV6-6
CASSYSDGRAGYEQYF
TGTGCCAGCAGTTACTCGGACGGGAGGGCCGGTTACGAGCAGTACTTC
>TRBJ2-4|-|-|TRBV6-5
CASSYDPSTLNIQYF
TGTGCCAGCAGTTACGACCCCAGTACACTAAACATTCAGTACTTC
>TRBJ2-7|-|-|TRBV13
CASSLVRGAGEQYF
TGTGCCAGCAGCTTAGTCAGGGGGGCCGGTGAGCAGTACTTC
>TRBJ1-5|-|TRBD1|TRBV5-5
CASSPFVTGQGGRNQPQHF
TGTGCCAGCAGCCCCTTTGTGACGGGACAGGGCGGTAGGAATCAGCCCCAGCATTTT
>TRBJ1-2|-|TRBD1|TRBV30
CALETGGNGYTF
TGTGCCTTAGAAACAGGGGGAAATGGCTACACCTTC
>TRBJ1-5|once|-|TRBV27
CASSLNHNQPQHF
TGTGCCAGCAGTTTAAACCACAATCAGCCCCAGCATTTT
>TRBJ2-3|-|TRBD2|TRBV7-9
CASSLKGGLAGSTDTQYF
TGTGCCAGCAGCTTAAAGGGTGGACTAGCGGGGAGCACAGATACGCAGTATTTT
>TRBJ2-7|-|-|TRBV9
CASSPEVGLLYEQYF
TGTGCCAGCAGCCCGGAGGTAGGTCTCCTCTACGAGCAGTACTTC
>TRBJ2-7|-|-|TRBV5-5
CASSLDPGYSYEQYF
TGTGCCAGCAGCTTGGACCCGGGCTACTCCTACGAGCAGTACTTC
>TRBJ2-1|once|TRBD1|TRBV7-9
CASSLLRDRGRNEQFF
TGTGCCAGCAGTTTGTTAAGGGACAGGGGGCGGAATGAGCAGTTCTTC
>TRBJ1-5|once|-|TRBV30
CAWSVAGAGSNQPQHF
TGTGCCTGGAGTGTGGCTGGGGCGGGGAGCAATCAGCCCCAGCATTTT
>TRBJ2-7|once|TRBD1|TRBV18
CASSPLSGTGYFEQYF
TGTGCCAGCTCACCGCTCTCCGGGACAGGGTACTTCGAGCAGTACTTC
>TRBJ2-3|-|-|TRBV6-5
CASSYSGFGTDTQYF
TGTGCCAGCAGTTATTCGGGATTTGGCACAGATACGCAGTATTTT
>TRBJ2-1|-|-|TRBV4-1
CASSRPRPQGSDEQFF
TGCGCCAGCAGCCGCCCTCGACCCCAGGGCAGCGATGAGCAGTTCTTC
>TRBJ2-5|-|-|TRBV5-1
CASSLGTDPGTQYF
TGCGCCAGCAGCTTGGGTACAGACCCAGGGACCCAGTACTTC